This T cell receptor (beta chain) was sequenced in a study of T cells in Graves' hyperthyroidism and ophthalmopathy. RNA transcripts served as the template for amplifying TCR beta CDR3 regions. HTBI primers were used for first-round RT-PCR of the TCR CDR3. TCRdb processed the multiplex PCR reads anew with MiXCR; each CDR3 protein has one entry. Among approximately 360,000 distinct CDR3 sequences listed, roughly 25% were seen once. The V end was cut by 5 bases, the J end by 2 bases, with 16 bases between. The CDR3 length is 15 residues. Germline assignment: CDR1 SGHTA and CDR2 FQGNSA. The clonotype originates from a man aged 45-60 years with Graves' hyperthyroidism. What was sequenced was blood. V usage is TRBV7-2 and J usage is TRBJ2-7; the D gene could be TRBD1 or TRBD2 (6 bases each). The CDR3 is CASSRPDRRAYEQYF. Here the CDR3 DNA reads TGTGCCAGCAGCCGACCAGACAGGAGGGCCTACGAGCAGTACTTC.